This T cell receptor (beta chain) originates from a study of shared clonotypes between healthy human individuals. Study-level results: Clonotypes not shared had lower generation probabilities than those common to all four donors.

The CDR3 length is 15 residues. V lost 3 bases to trimming and J lost 6 bases, with 15 bases between them. Germline-derived CDR1 and CDR2 are SGHRS and YFSETQ. Clones were sequenced by immunoSEQ multiplex PCR, and TCRdb holds only the in-frame ones, with some missing. The table includes about 2.5 million clones, roughly 90% detected once. All donors qualified as healthy HIV-negative adults and had experienced no recent acute infections or vaccinations. This clone was counted only a few times. As yet, its antigen is unknown. The V gene is TRBV5-1, the J gene TRBJ2-2, with D possibly TRBD2 on 6 matching bases. The specimen sequenced was naive CD4+ T cells from PBMCs. Subset specified: CD45RA+ positively selected. This receptor was identified in a man aged 18 to 29 in good health. Some clones in this sample may be carry-over from other donors' samples. CDR3: CASSSGASVPGELFF. CDR3 nucleotides: TGCGCCAGCAGCTCGGGTGCTAGCGTTCCCGGGGAGCTGTTTTTT.